This TCR beta chain came from a study of control samples from healthy donors and cancer patients. This clone appeared once. Sequenced by immunoSEQ multiplex PCR; TCRdb stores in-frame clones only, minus some. Of about 100,000 clones listed, about 88% were seen once; the top ten hold 18%. The TCR sequence derives from a woman aged 50 to 65 in good health. Sequenced sample: blood.

CDR3 sequence (DNA): TGTGCCAGCAGCATGGGACAGGGACTTAATCAGCCCCAGCATTTT. Its protein is CASSMGQGLNQPQHF. V is TRBV5-8 and J is TRBJ1-5; 9 bases align to TRBD1. The CDR3 consists of 15 residues. Unmatched junction bases numbered 6, after V lost 4 bases and J lost 4 bases. The V gene's germline CDR1 is SGHTS and CDR2 YDEGEE.